This entry features one TCR beta chain sequence. Its specificity is not known. This entry comes from a study of CD8 T cells in ankylosing spondylitis. There are 13 residues in the CDR3. V was shortened by 3 bases and J by 7 bases, with 9 bases between the two germline ends. Germline V CDR1 and CDR2: LGHDT, YNNKEL (reference sequence). TCRdb processed the 5' RACE reads anew with MiXCR; each CDR3 protein has one entry. The sample shows about 360,000 distinct CDR3 sequences, around 20% of them seen only once. Findings of the study overall: Within ankylosing spondylitis blood, a TCR beta motif made up of roughly eight highly homologous variants appeared to be characteristic. Disease-linked clones were CD8+ and relatively rare in peripheral blood.

The sample taken for sequencing was blood, either unsorted or a sorted T cell fraction (not recorded which). The receptor was derived from a male donor with ankylosing spondylitis or in good health (not recorded which). V gene TRBV3-1 combines with J gene TRBJ2-2; no clear D. CDR3 DNA: TGTGCCAGCAGCCAGATCAATGTCGGGGAGCTGTTTTTT. Its protein is CASSQINVGELFF. Supplemented by reference TRBV3-1 and TRBJ2-2, the full variable domain reads DTAVSQTPKYLVTQMGNDKSIKCEQNLGHDTMYWYKQDSKKFLKIMFSYNNKELIINETVPNRFSPKSPDKAHLNLHINSLELGDSAVYFCASSQINVGELFFGEGSRLTVL.